Shown below are 29 T cell receptor beta chains from a single sample sequenced in a study of T-cell memory formation after mild COVID-19. TCRdb analysed the 5' RACE reads with MiXCR anew, one entry per CDR3 protein. The sample contains 250,000 to 350,000 distinct CDR3 sequences, about a sixth of which appear only once. Sequencing used PBMCs or a T cell subset sorted from them (not recorded which). The receptors stem from a young man who had mild COVID-19 (a few samples of this study predate the infection). Cell type and time point are not known.

This clonotype has only a few counts. CDR3 sequence reads: CSARYRRYGYTF. CDR3 bases: TGCAGTGCTAGGTACAGGCGCTATGGCTACACCTTC. J is TRBJ1-2 and V is TRBV20-1; possible D gene TRBD1, 5 bases. The V end was cut by 3 bases, the J end by 4 bases, with 9 bases between. There are 12 residues in the CDR3. Germline V gene lookup returns CDR1 DFQATT and CDR2 SNEGSKA (reference sequence).

This clonotype was seen ten or more times. The V gene is TRBV7-2, the J gene TRBJ2-3, with 8 bases lining up with TRBD2. This CDR3 is 15 amino acids long. CDR1 is SGHTA, CDR2 FQGNSA, per germline. V was clipped by 4 bases and J by 1 base; unmatched bases: 4. CDR3 coding DNA: TGTGCCAGCAGCTCCATAGCGGGGCGCACAGATACGCAGTATTTT. This gives the protein CASSSIAGRTDTQYF.

This chain uses TRBV4-3 with TRBJ2-1; D gene uncertain. V was cut by 0 bases and J by 4 bases, with 10 bases left in between. The CDR3 is made up of 15 amino acids. Per the germline V gene, CDR1 is LGHNA and CDR2 is YSLEER. The CDR3 sequence: CASSQDPVRYNEQFF. DNA of the CDR3: TGCGCCAGCAGCCAAGATCCCGTCAGGTACAATGAGCAGTTCTTC.

This clonotype was found a few times. The rearrangement uses TRBV6-5 and TRBJ2-5, with 10 bases matching TRBD1. V dropped 5 bases and J dropped 5; count of bases not matched to a gene: 8. The length of the CDR3 is 15 residues. Germline CDR1 and CDR2: MNHEY and SVGAGI. The DNA of the CDR3 is TGTGCCAGCAGTGGTGGGACAGGGGCCCGGGAGACCCAGTACTTC. Its protein product is CASSGGTGARETQYF.

The chain joins TRBV21-1 to TRBJ1-6; the D segment call TRBD1 is taken from the table without a DNA check. TRBV21-1 is a pseudogene. The CDR3 length is 16 residues. The CDR3 loop reads CASSKVIGQVDSPLHF. CDR3 DNA: TGTGCCAGCAGCAAAGTGATTGGACAGGTGGATTCACCCCTCCACTTT.

This clonotype has more than one count but fewer than ten. The CDR3 here is CASSPAHGPNNEQFF. In DNA form, the CDR3 reads TGCGCCAGCAGTCCGGCACACGGACCTAACAATGAGCAGTTCTTC. V and J are TRBV5-1 and TRBJ2-1, with D uncertain. There are 15 residues in the CDR3. Trimming pared 5 bases from V and 5 bases from J, leaving 17 bases between. Germline V gene lookup returns CDR1 SGHRS and CDR2 YFSETQ.

The J gene is TRBJ2-7, the V gene TRBV5-6; D not resolved. V shed 2 bases and J shed 5 bases, with 8 bases lying between them. The CDR3 is 12 residues long. The germline gives CDR1 SGHDT, CDR2 YYEEEE. The chain's CDR3 is CASSFIGHEQYV. The CDR3 DNA reads as TGTGCCAGCAGCTTTATAGGGCACGAGCAGTACGTC.

This clonotype has a count of ten or more. The V gene is TRBV4-1, the J gene TRBJ1-5, with TRBD1 as a possible D gene (5 bases). Germline-derived CDR1 and CDR2 are MGHRA and YSYEKL. Trimming shortened V by 1 base and J by 3 bases, and 25 bases separated the two germline ends. The CDR3 has 20 residues. The CDR3, as DNA: TGCGCCAGCAGCCAAGTTTGGCCCACGACGCGCTCCAGGGTCAATCAGCCCCAGCATTTT. It codes for CASSQVWPTTRSRVNQPQHF.

This CDR3 reads CASSLAGGYSTDTQYF. The CDR3 DNA reads as TGTGCCAGCAGCTTGGCAGGGGGCTATAGCACAGATACGCAGTATTTT. The rearrangement links TRBV5-4 to TRBJ2-3; 8 nucleotides line up with TRBD1. Germline V gene lookup returns CDR1 SGHNT and CDR2 YYREEE (reference sequence). Trimming cost V 0 bases and J 0 bases; bases outside gene matches: 3. This CDR3 has 16 residues.

This clonotype turned up a few times. The chain employs TRBV4-2 and TRBJ2-3; 10 nucleotides match TRBD1. CDR1 and CDR2 (germline): LGHNA, YNFKEQ. The CDR3 totals 15 residues. J was trimmed by 5 bases and V by 4 bases; bases with no gene match: 6. The CDR3 DNA is TGTGCCAGCAGCCGAGGAGGACAGGGGGAAGATACGCAGTATTTT. Its translation is CASSRGGQGEDTQYF.

There are a few counts of this clonotype. The J gene is TRBJ2-2, the V gene TRBV4-3; the D call may be TRBD1 or TRBD2 (5 bases each). Germline V gene data show CDR1 as LGHNA and CDR2 as YSLEER. The CDR3 extends over 18 amino acids. Between the trimmed V and J ends, which lost 0 bases and 2 bases, there was a span of 16 bases. CDR3 sequence reads: CASSQEAPGRTNTGELFF. The CDR3 DNA sequence: TGCGCCAGCAGCCAAGAGGCTCCGGGACGGACTAACACCGGGGAGCTGTTTTTT.

The CDR3 nucleotides are TGCGCCAGCAGCTTGGCACCCGCGACAGGGGGAAATTCACCCCTCCACTTT. This codes for CASSLAPATGGNSPLHF. The chain recombines TRBV5-1 with TRBJ1-6, with 9 nucleotides matching TRBD1. The germline gives CDR1 SGHRS, CDR2 YFSETQ. With V trimmed by 0 bases and J by 7 bases, 8 bases remained unmatched. The CDR3 consists of 17 residues.

Only a few counts were recorded for this clonotype. This rearrangement joins TRBV6-1 to TRBJ2-2; 9 bases are shared with TRBD1. This CDR3 has 14 amino acids. From germline, CDR1 is MNHNS and CDR2 SASEGT. V was pared by 6 bases and J by 6 bases, with 5 bases of the junction left unmatched. The CDR3 reads CASRVQGAAGELFF. The CDR3 nucleotides read TGTGCCAGCAGGGTACAGGGGGCGGCCGGGGAGCTGTTTTTT.

V is TRBV3-1 and J is TRBJ1-3, with D perhaps TRBD1 (5 bases). V was pared by 0 bases and J by 6 bases, with 9 bases between. The CDR3 is 14 residues long. CDR1 is LGHDT, CDR2 YNNKEL, per germline (reference sequence). Here the CDR3 DNA reads TGTGCCAGCAGCCAAGATTCGGGGGTAAACACCATATATTTT. Translation: CASSQDSGVNTIYF.

The chain joins TRBV5-1 to TRBJ1-2; tentatively, D is TRBD1 (6 bases). The CDR3 spans 15 residues. Germline CDR1 reads SGHRS; CDR2 reads YFSETQ. The ends were cut back, 1 base at V and 3 bases at J, with 13 bases in the middle. The CDR3 DNA reads TGCGCCAGCAGCTTGTTGAGGAGGGGGGACTATGGCTACACCTTC. Protein sequence: CASSLLRRGDYGYTF.

This clonotype has just a few counts. The CDR3: CASRDRENTGELFF. CDR3 nucleotide sequence: TGTGCCAGCAGGGACAGGGAGAACACCGGGGAGCTGTTTTTT. The chain has TRBV2 and TRBJ2-2; 8 bases map to TRBD1. This CDR3 is 14 amino acids long. Trimming cost V 6 bases and J 1 base; bases outside gene matches: 1. CDR1 SNHLY and CDR2 FYNNEI come from the germline V gene.

This clonotype was found many times. The chain couples TRBV4-1 to TRBJ2-7, with 7 nucleotides matching TRBD2. V lost 0 bases, J lost 4 bases, and 6 bases stayed unmatched. CDR1 is MGHRA and CDR2 is YSYEKL in the germline V gene. The CDR3 spans 15 residues. The CDR3 nucleotides read TGCGCCAGCAGCCAAGACTCTTGGGGGGGATACGAGCAGTACGTC. Residues: CASSQDSWGGYEQYV.

The chain combines TRBV5-1 with TRBJ1-2; no firm D call. The CDR3 runs to 14 residues. V was cut by 0 bases and J by 9 bases, with 15 bases left in between. Per the germline V gene, CDR1 is SGHRS and CDR2 is YFSETQ. DNA for the CDR3: TGCGCCAGCAGCTTGGCAACCGACAATGGGCGCTACACCTTC. It is translated as CASSLATDNGRYTF.

This clonotype was seen only a few times. This chain connects TRBV7-2 to TRBJ1-5, with 10 bases identical to TRBD1. Trimming cost V 5 bases and J 13 bases; bases outside gene matches: 8. From germline, CDR1 is SGHTA and CDR2 FQGNSA. The CDR3 length is 13 residues. In DNA, the CDR3 is TGTGCCAGCAGCACACCTTGGGGACAGGGGCAGCATTTT. It codes for CASSTPWGQGQHF.

This clonotype was found once. The rearrangement links TRBV19 to TRBJ1-1; no clear D gene. With 3 bases removed from V and 3 bases from J, the gap between germline ends came to 8 bases. Germline lookup yields CDR1 LNHDA and CDR2 SQIVND (reference sequence). The CDR3 sequence is 13 residues long. CDR3 residues: CASSISADTEAFF. DNA of the CDR3: TGTGCCAGTAGTATCTCGGCGGACACTGAAGCTTTCTTT.

This clonotype occurred a few times. The chain uses TRBV29-1 and TRBJ2-7, with TRBD1 matching over 7 bases. The CDR3 is 12 residues long. Germline V gene sequence: CDR1 SQVTM, CDR2 ANQGSEA. The CDR3 sequence: CSVRDSSYEQYF. Written as DNA, the CDR3 is TGCAGTGTTCGGGACAGCTCCTACGAGCAGTACTTC.

This clonotype was observed many times. This chain links TRBV6-5 with TRBJ1-2, with D perhaps matching TRBD1 (6 bases). V lost 0 bases and J 7 bases, leaving 9 bases between the germline ends. The CDR3 contains 13 residues. Germline values: CDR1 MNHEY, CDR2 SVGAGI. The CDR3 protein is CASSYSRGRGYTF. In DNA form, the CDR3 reads TGTGCCAGCAGTTACTCCAGGGGCCGTGGCTACACCTTC.

V usage is TRBV4-1 and J usage is TRBJ2-5; the D gene is possibly TRBD2 (6 bases). The CDR3 consists of 15 residues. Germline assignment: CDR1 MGHRA and CDR2 YSYEKL. Trimming stripped 2 bases from V and 2 bases from J, with 12 bases between. CDR3 sequence: CASSQSPGGQETQYF. Here the CDR3 DNA reads TGCGCCAGCAGCCAATCCCCCGGGGGTCAAGAGACCCAGTACTTC.

This clonotype was found many times. The J gene is TRBJ2-7, the V gene TRBV7-2; D may correspond to TRBD1 or TRBD2 (5 bases each). The V gene's germline CDR1 is SGHTA and CDR2 FQGNSA. CDR3 length: 12 amino acids. Deletions cut 5 bases from V and 6 bases from J, with 11 bases between. CDR3 amino acids: CASSPWDGEQYF. In DNA form, the CDR3 reads TGTGCCAGCAGCCCCTGGGACGGCGAGCAGTACTTC.

The rearrangement links TRBV20-1 to TRBJ2-6, with D perhaps being TRBD1 or TRBD2 (5 bases each). The germline CDR1 and CDR2 sequences are DFQATT and SNEGSKA (reference sequence). V lost 6 bases to trimming and J lost 0 bases, with 9 bases between them. This CDR3 contains 14 residues. CDR3 sequence (DNA): TGCAGTGCACGGGACGCCTCTGGGGCCAACGTCCTGACTTTC. This gives the protein CSARDASGANVLTF.

The chain uses TRBV5-1 and TRBJ2-3; 7 bases are shared with TRBD1. Germline V lookup: CDR1 SGHRS, CDR2 YFSETQ. The J segment lost 4 bases and the V segment lost 0 bases, leaving 5 bases of the junction unmatched. The CDR3 runs to 15 residues. The CDR3 region is CASSLVARGSDTQYF. CDR3 bases: TGCGCCAGCAGCTTGGTAGCCAGGGGGTCAGATACGCAGTATTTT.

The chain has TRBV18 and TRBJ1-1; possibly TRBD1 for D (5 bases). The germline CDR1 and CDR2 sequences are KGHSH and LQKENI. Between the trimmed V and J ends, which lost 3 bases and 0 bases, there was a span of 17 bases. The length of the CDR3 is 17 residues. In DNA form, the CDR3 reads TGTGCCAGCTCACCTCCGAGGGGCGGGACGATGAACACTGAAGCTTTCTTT. Its translation: CASSPPRGGTMNTEAFF.

This chain uses TRBV6-5 with TRBJ1-2, with 9 bases lining up with TRBD1. The CDR3 has 17 amino acids. From germline, CDR1 is MNHEY and CDR2 SVGAGI. The ends lost 0 bases at V and 6 bases at J; junction bases unmatched: 11. CDR3 sequence: CASSYSKGQGFPHGYTF. The CDR3 nucleotides are TGTGCCAGCAGTTACTCGAAAGGACAGGGGTTTCCTCATGGCTACACCTTC.

The genes are TRBV18 and TRBJ1-2; D may be TRBD1 (6 bases). Germline loops: CDR1 KGHSH, CDR2 LQKENI. The CDR3 runs to 13 residues. Trimming removed 3 bases at V and 4 bases at J, with 9 bases between. The CDR3 DNA reads as TGTGCCAGCTCACCGGGGGACATCTATGGCTACACCTTC. This gives the protein CASSPGDIYGYTF. The variable domain in full, with the rest retrieved from reference TRBV18 and TRBJ1-2, is NAGVMQNPRHLVRRRGQEARLRCSPMKGHSHVYWYRQLPEEGLKFMVYLQKENIIDESGMPKERFSAEFPKEGPSILRIQQVVRGDSAAYFCASSPGDIYGYTFGSGTRLTVV.